This T cell receptor beta chain appears in the sequencing data of a study of T cell changes during pregnancy in multiple sclerosis. Data came from immunoSEQ multiplex PCR; TCRdb stores just in-frame clones and leaves some out. This sample has under 45,000 clones; approximately 94% occur once, and the top ten carry about 0.34%. The CDR3 length is 15 residues. CDR1 is GTSNPN and CDR2 is SVGIG in the germline V gene (reference sequence). The sample was CD4+ T cells from peripheral blood mononuclear cells, taken after pregnancy. The chain employs TRBV30 and TRBJ2-7, with D perhaps TRBD2 (5 bases). The source of this sequence is a female donor with multiple sclerosis, enrolled in a pregnancy study. Here the CDR3 DNA reads TGTGCACTCCGAGGAGGCGACAAGTCCTCCTACGAGCAGTACTTC. Translated, it gives CALRGGDKSSYEQYF.